The T cell receptor (beta chain) described here comes from a study of cytomegalovirus exposure and HLA in healthy donors. Study-level points and caveats: It was confirmed in vitro that three of the CMV-associated chains were specific for CMV antigens. About 87% or about 30% of the time was how often most TCR beta V segments were productive, according to an earlier analysis. Associated with cytomegalovirus, according to the listing, were 164 TCR beta chains.

Of note for this clone: The antigen is unknown.

The PCR had 60 Vbeta and 13 Jbeta primers. Generated by immunoSEQ multiplex PCR, the TCRdb table keeps only in-frame clones and is missing some. This repertoire shows around 130,000 clones, about 8.6% found once; its top ten account for less than 6.5%. The CDR3 loop spans 13 amino acids. Trimming took off 2 bases at V and 6 bases at J, with 10 bases between the two ends. CDR1 SGHTA and CDR2 FQGNSA come from the germline V gene. Healthy bone marrow donors formed the donor group. Sequencing input: PBMCs. The clonotype comes from a woman between 40 and 50 years old in good health and CMV-seropositive. This chain joins TRBV7-2 and TRBJ1-1; the D gene is possibly TRBD1 (6 bases). CDR3 nucleotide sequence: TGTGCCAGCAGCTTACACAGGGTGGCTGAAGCTTTCTTT. This translates into CASSLHRVAEAFF.